A selection of T cell receptor beta chains follows, all from one sample in a study of cytomegalovirus exposure and HLA in healthy donors. TCRdb's copy holds only in-frame clones and misses some; the assay was immunoSEQ multiplex PCR. This sample has about 260,000 clones, with about 90% found just once. The sample taken for sequencing was PBMCs. These receptors were taken from a woman aged 25 to 39 in good health and CMV-seronegative. Both conserved end residues are trimmed from each CDR3.

J gene: TRBJ2-2; V gene: TRBV15; CDR3 protein: ATSGQVTGVGTGELF
J gene: TRBJ2-7; V gene: TRBV5-1; CDR3 protein: ASSFQGDWGEQY
J gene: TRBJ2-2; V gene: TRBV7-3; CDR3 protein: ASSSFAGANTGELF
J gene: TRBJ2-7; V gene: TRBV11-1; CDR3 protein: ASSFVSGPTSYEQY
J gene: TRBJ2-7; V gene: TRBV9; CDR3 protein: ASSVVIWPSGSYEQY
J gene: TRBJ2-7; V gene: TRBV6-1; CDR3 protein: ASSEVERGGYEQY
J gene: TRBJ2-7; V gene: TRBV9; CDR3 protein: ASSPAGGEQY
J gene: TRBJ2-5; V gene: TRBV28; CDR3 protein: ASSLQGRASETQY
J gene: TRBJ2-1; V gene: TRBV19; CDR3 protein: ASTSPSGYNEQF
J gene: TRBJ1-5; V gene: TRBV30; CDR3 protein: AWGSNQPQH
J gene: TRBJ1-2; V gene: TRBV6-4; CDR3 protein: ASSEGGSHGYT
J gene: TRBJ2-7; V gene: TRBV5-1; CDR3 protein: ASSLPGTSYEQY
J gene: TRBJ2-1; V gene: TRBV28; CDR3 protein: ASSPWTSGNGNEQF
J gene: TRBJ2-1; V gene: TRBV6-5; CDR3 protein: ASSYGRGGHNEQF
J gene: TRBJ2-7; V gene: TRBV12-5; CDR3 protein: ASGLVLGGNYEQY
J gene: TRBJ2-5; V gene: TRBV7-9; CDR3 protein: ASRRSIQETQY
J gene: TRBJ2-2; V gene: TRBV7-3; CDR3 protein: ASSPRGAGNTGELF
J gene: TRBJ2-2; V gene: TRBV6-5; CDR3 protein: ASSTRGELF
J gene: TRBJ2-4; V gene: TRBV29-1; CDR3 protein: SVDRLEWAKNIQY
J gene: TRBJ1-1; V gene: TRBV15; CDR3 protein: ATSRDRNLNTEAF
J gene: TRBJ1-2; V gene: TRBV2; CDR3 protein: ASSGPF
J gene: TRBJ2-7; V gene: TRBV15; CDR3 protein: ATSSMRRQY
J gene: TRBJ1-1; V gene: TRBV7-9; CDR3 protein: ASSLGVLAEAF
J gene: TRBJ2-5; V gene: TRBV7-8; CDR3 protein: ASSYRETQY
J gene: TRBJ2-1; V gene: TRBV2; CDR3 protein: ASRSGSYNEQF
J gene: TRBJ2-7; V gene: TRBV27; CDR3 protein: ASSLSPPGTEDRQY
J gene: TRBJ2-7; V gene: TRBV29-1; CDR3 protein: SVVGGASEQY
J gene: TRBJ1-4; V gene: TRBV7-6; CDR3 protein: ASSVRGDSKGKLF
J gene: TRBJ2-4; V gene: TRBV5-1; CDR3 protein: ASSPGTGNLAKNIQY
J gene: TRBJ1-5; V gene: TRBV7-8; CDR3 protein: ASSLWTGDSNQPQH
J gene: TRBJ2-1; V gene: TRBV10-3; CDR3 protein: AISEAGQGVGSYNEQF
J gene: TRBJ1-5; V gene: TRBV5-1; CDR3 protein: ASSSAWGEPQH
J gene: TRBJ2-1; V gene: TRBV4-1; CDR3 protein: ASSLGLAVDNEQF
J gene: TRBJ2-4; V gene: TRBV27; CDR3 protein: ASRSGGVDRRLAKNIQY
J gene: TRBJ2-2; V gene: TRBV27; CDR3 protein: AEENSGTHTGELF
J gene: TRBJ2-7; V gene: TRBV5-8; CDR3 protein: ASSLAGRFYEQY
J gene: TRBJ2-7; V gene: TRBV9; CDR3 protein: ASSVEGLYEQY
J gene: TRBJ1-1; V gene: TRBV5-5; CDR3 protein: ASSHPGRKNTEAF
J gene: TRBJ2-2; V gene: TRBV4-3; CDR3 protein: ASSPVVGVSTGELF
J gene: TRBJ1-2; V gene: TRBV28; CDR3 protein: ASSPRQRGSYGYT
J gene: TRBJ1-3; V gene: TRBV4-3; CDR3 protein: ASSHDEGVFNTIY
J gene: TRBJ1-1; V gene: TRBV11-2; CDR3 protein: ASSLVGQDTEAF
J gene: TRBJ2-7; V gene: TRBV6-5; CDR3 protein: ASSYQGKGYEQY